The clone carrying this TCR beta chain appeared a few times. In the original workflow: From reference gene primer amplification, estimates of nucleated cell counts were derived. Assay used: immunoSEQ multiplex PCR; TCRdb lists only in-frame clones, some missing. The V and J calls and clone size are taken from that table; D and trimming were inferred from the DNA. The data contain under 200,000 clones, approximately 79% of them singletons. This sample was included in a study of blood T cell repertoires in COVID-19. This CDR3 contains 14 residues. The germline gives CDR1 SNHLY, CDR2 FYNNEI. V gave up 7 bases and J gave up 5 bases, with 18 bases separating them.

The sequence came from a woman aged 60-70 years with COVID-19, enrolled during active disease. The sample taken for sequencing was peripheral blood. The chain links TRBV2 to TRBJ2-7, with D possibly matching TRBD1 (7 bases). Written as DNA, the CDR3 is TGTGCCAGCACCCGGGGGACAGCAAGCCACGAGCAGTACTTC. Its protein product is CASTRGTASHEQYF.